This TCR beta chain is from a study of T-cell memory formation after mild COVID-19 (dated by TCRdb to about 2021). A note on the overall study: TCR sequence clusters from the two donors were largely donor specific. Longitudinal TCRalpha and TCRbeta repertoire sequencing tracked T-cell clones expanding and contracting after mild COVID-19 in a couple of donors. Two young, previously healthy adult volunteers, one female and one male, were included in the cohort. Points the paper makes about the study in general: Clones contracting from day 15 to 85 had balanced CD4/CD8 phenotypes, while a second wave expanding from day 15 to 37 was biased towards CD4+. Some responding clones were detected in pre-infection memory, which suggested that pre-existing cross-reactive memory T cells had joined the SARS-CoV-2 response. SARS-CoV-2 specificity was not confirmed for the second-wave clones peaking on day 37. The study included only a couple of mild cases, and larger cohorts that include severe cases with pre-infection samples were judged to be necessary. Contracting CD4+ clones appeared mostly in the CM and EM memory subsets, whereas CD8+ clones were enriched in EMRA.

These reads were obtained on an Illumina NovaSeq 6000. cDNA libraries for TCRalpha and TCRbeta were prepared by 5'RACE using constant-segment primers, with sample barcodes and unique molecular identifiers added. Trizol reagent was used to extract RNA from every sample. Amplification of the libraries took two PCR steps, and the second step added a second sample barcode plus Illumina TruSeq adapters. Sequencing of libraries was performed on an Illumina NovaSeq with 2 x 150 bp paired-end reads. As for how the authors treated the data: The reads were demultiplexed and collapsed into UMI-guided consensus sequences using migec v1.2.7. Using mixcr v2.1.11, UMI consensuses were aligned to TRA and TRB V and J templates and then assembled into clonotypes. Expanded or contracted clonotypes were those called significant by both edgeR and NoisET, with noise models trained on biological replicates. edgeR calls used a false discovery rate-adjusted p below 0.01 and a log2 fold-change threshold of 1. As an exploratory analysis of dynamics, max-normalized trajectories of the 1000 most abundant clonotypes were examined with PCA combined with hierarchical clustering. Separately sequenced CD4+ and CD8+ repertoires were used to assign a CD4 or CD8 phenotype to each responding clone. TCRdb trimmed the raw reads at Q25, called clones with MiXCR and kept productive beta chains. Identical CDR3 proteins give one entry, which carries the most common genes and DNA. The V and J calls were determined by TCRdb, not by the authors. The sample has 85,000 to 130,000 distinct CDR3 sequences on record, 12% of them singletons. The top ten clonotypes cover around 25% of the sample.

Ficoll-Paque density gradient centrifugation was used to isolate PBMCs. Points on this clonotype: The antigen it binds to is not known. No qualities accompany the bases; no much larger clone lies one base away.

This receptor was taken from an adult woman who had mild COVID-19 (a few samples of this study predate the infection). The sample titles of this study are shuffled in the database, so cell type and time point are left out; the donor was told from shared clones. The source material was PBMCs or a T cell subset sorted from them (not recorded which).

The nucleotide sequence is given as TGCAGCGTCGTTGGGACTAGCGGTTACAATGAGCAGTTCTTC. It translates as CSVVGTSGYNEQFF. In this chain, TRBV29-1 is recombined with TRBJ2-1; 11 central bases correspond to TRBD2. The CDR3 goes from the cysteine to the phenylalanine over 14 residues. Only the CDR3 portion is preserved as DNA: 42 bases, with reading frame beginning at the first base. The germline V gene supplies CDR1 SQVTM and CDR2 ANQGSEA. Ends trimmed: V by 6 bases, J by 4 bases; bases unmatched to a gene: 5.